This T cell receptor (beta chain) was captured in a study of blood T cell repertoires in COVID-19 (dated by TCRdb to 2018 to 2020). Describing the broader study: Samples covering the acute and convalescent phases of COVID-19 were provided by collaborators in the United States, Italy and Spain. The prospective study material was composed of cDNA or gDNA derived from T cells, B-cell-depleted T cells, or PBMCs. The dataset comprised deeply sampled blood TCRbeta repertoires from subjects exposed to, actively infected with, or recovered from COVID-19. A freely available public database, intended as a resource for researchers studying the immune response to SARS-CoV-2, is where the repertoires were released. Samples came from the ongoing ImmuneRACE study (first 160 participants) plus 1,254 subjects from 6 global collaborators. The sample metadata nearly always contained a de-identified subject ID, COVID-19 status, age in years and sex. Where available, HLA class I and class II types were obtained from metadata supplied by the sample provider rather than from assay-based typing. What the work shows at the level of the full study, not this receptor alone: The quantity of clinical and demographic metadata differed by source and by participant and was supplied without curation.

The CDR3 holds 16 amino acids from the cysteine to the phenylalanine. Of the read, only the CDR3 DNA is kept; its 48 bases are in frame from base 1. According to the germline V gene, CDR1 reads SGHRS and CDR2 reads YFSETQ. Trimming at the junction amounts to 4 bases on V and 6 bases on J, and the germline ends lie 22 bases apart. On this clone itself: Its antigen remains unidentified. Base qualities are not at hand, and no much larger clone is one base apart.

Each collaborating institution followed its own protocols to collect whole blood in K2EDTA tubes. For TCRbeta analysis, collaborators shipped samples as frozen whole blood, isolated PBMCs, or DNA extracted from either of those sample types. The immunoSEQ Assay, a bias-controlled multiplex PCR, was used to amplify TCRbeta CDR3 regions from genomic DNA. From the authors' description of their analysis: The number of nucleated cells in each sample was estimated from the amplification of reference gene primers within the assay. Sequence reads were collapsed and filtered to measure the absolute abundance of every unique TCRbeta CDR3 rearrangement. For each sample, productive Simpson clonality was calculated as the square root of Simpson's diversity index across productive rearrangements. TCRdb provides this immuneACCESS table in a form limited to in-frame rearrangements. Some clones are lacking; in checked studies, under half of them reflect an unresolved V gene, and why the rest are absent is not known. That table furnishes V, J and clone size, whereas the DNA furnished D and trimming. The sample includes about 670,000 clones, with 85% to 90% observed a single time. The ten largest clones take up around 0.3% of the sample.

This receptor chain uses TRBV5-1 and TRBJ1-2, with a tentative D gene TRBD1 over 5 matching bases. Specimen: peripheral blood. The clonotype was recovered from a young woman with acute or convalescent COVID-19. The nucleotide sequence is TGCGCCAGCAGCCTGGGCCCACGGGGGGAGCGGGATGGCTACACCTTC. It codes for CASSLGPRGERDGYTF.